The T cell receptor (beta chain) under discussion was sequenced for a study of identifying expanded T cells in peripheral blood. Whole-study results and caveats: Differentially abundant clones: around 1.2 between replicates, 16.4 at about 13 days, 19 to 20 at four. Clone count variance between approximately two-week samples rose with total template count.

Collection occurred without any documented infections or immune events in donors. In regard to this clone: Its matching antigen is unknown.

Some clones are missing from TCRdb's copy, which holds only in-frame ones; the method was immunoSEQ multiplex PCR. The sample records about 100,000 clones, about 90% being singletons. The CDR3 has 15 amino acids. Germline CDR1 SGHRS, CDR2 YFSETQ. Trimming cost V 4 bases and J 0 bases; bases outside gene matches: 5. The TCR was taken from a person aged 18-69 years in good health. Sequenced: blood. The J gene is TRBJ2-7, the V gene TRBV5-1; 9 bases align to TRBD1. The CDR3 DNA sequence: TGCGCCAGCAGCCGACAGGGGGAAAGCTCCTACGAGCAGTACTTC. Translation gives CASSRQGESSYEQYF.